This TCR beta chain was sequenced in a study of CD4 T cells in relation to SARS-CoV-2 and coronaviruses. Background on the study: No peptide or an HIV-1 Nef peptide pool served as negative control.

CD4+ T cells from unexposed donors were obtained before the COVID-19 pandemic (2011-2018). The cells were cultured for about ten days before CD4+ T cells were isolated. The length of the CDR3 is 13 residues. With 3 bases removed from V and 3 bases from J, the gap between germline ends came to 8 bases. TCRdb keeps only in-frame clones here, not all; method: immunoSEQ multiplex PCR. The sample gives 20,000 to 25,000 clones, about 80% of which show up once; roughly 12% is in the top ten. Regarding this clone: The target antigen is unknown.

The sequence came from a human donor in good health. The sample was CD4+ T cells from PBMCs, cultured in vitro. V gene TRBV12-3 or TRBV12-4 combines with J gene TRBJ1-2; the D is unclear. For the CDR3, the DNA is TGTGCCAGCAGTTTGGGGAGGGACTATGGCTACACCTTC. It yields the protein CASSLGRDYGYTF.